This TCR beta chain came from a study of cytomegalovirus exposure and HLA in healthy donors (dated by TCRdb to about 2017). About the study as a whole: An earlier analysis of a few hundred of the donors reported 250 to 350 Gb of sequence data and 95 million to 140 million unique TCR beta sequences obtained from about 170 million T cells. An early release that covered approximately 600 HLA-typed donors contained about 300 gigabases of sequencing data and around 80 million unique TCR sequences. The genetic ancestry cluster associated with self-reported Caucasian donors included around 76% of the 398 genotyped donors. The aim of the study was to test whether cataloging public T cell receptors could identify signatures of past pathogen exposure. The study profiled the T cell repertoires of approximately 700 subjects by immunosequencing and related them to cytomegalovirus serostatus. In addition to the first cohort of 666 subjects, a separate validation cohort of 120 different subjects was used. To predict cytomegalovirus infection status, the study brought together high-throughput TCR immunosequencing, statistical association of individual TCRs with disease status, and machine learning. A later analysis re-analyzed previously published TCR beta repertoires from hundreds of donors and added high-resolution HLA genotyping to study TCR occurrence patterns. Rather than using new phenotypic data, the later analysis identified candidate immune exposures from TCR beta sequences and from how often those sequences occurred across donors. An earlier analysis of around 580 of the donors used high-throughput TCR beta sequencing to judge whether each TCR beta V gene segment behaved as functional or pseudogenic. Donor age, sex, ethnicity and CMV serostatus were compiled alongside the repertoire data. In a later genetic analysis, genome-wide SNP genotypes for about three fifths of the 666 donors were used, and that subset was treated as a discovery cohort. All discovery cohort repertoires had been generated using a single sequencing platform. HLA typing covered class I and class II loci at four-digit resolution. The number of typed donors differed by locus: roughly 620-630 for A, B, C, DRB1 and DQB1; 522 for DQA1; some 610 for DPA1; and 400 to 480 for DPB1. Five DR-DQ haplotypes were handled as single units for association and clustering because linkage in the cohort was strong. Across 300 to 400 genotyped donors of the cohort, an average of about 220,000 unique TCR beta nucleotide sequences per donor were sequenced, and roughly 17% of those sequences were non-productive.

Receptor amplification or capture employed the immunoSEQ multiplex PCR assay. The multiplex PCR relied on a mix of 60 forward primers for TCR Vbeta segments and 13 reverse primers for TCR Jbeta segments. A multiplex PCR assay on genomic DNA amplified the CDR3 region of rearranged TCR beta genes. The amplified TCR beta libraries were sequenced on the Illumina HiSeq System as 87-base-pair reads. On the authors' methods: Across the 640 or so repertoires, a later analysis counted 78 million or so unique TCR beta chains, some 11 million of which were shared by at least two donors. A nearest-neighbor algorithm error-corrected the raw reads and collapsed the reads into unique sequences, merging closely related sequences to remove PCR and sequencing errors. CDR3 sequences were aligned to IMGT reference sequences to assign V, D and J gene segments. Each retained sequence needed at least a six-nucleotide match to both a V gene segment and a J gene segment. Rearrangements were classified as productive when the CDR3 lacked stop codons and remained in frame with V and J, and all other rearrangements were classified as non-productive. Following IMGT convention, CDR3 was defined as the stretch from the second conserved V-encoded cysteine up to the conserved J-encoded phenylalanine. In an earlier analysis of more than 550 of the donors, sequences lacking an unambiguous match to a single V gene segment were excluded. An earlier analysis of a few hundred of the donors called V segments functional above 56.7% productive rearrangements and segregating when the between-donor standard deviation exceeded 5%. A statistical classification framework was developed to diagnose cytomegalovirus status using the catalog of TCR beta chain sequences. In a later analysis, TCR nucleotide sequences were compared against IMGT/GENE-DB human TR gene sequences so that V and J genes could be assigned. The TCRdist pipeline was used in a later analysis to assign CDR3 sequences and most-parsimonious VDJ recombination scenarios. In a later analysis, each TCR beta chain was defined by its CDR3 amino acid sequence together with its V-gene family, and reads lacking a unique V-gene family were excluded. As a way to deal with suspected cross-contamination and a sequencing artifact, a later analysis dropped over 550 nucleotide sequences that were highly shared and had low generation probability. In a later analysis, a clonal expansion index for each public chain was calculated from normalized within-repertoire ranks of inferred template counts. Generation probabilities in a later analysis came from a VDJ recombination model fitted to out-of-frame rearrangements, and those results were checked against IGoR. In a later analysis, hypergeometric tests were used to score TCR-TCR, TCR-HLA and TCR-CMV co-occurrence, with a repertoire-size bias correction applied to TCR pairs. In a later analysis, false discovery rates were estimated by permuting HLA or CMV assignments 20 times. In a later analysis, co-occurring TCRs were grouped with DBSCAN, and TCRdist sequence similarity was added when clustering was performed within HLA-allele-positive subsets. Repertoires with fewer than 30,000 or more than 120,000 public chains were left out of co-occurrence clustering, as were several repertoires with anomalous nucleotide sharing. TCRdb obtained this table from immuneACCESS and retained in-frame rearrangements with V and J assigned. These tables miss some clones; where compared with another copy, unresolved V genes account for less than half of the shortfall, and the remainder is unexplained. V and J calls and clone size come straight from that table; D and trimming were deduced from the DNA. A total of around 300,000 clones appear in this sample, under 80% of them only once. In total, the top ten clones hold about 2.2% of the sample.

The cohort comprised 710 or so healthy bone marrow donors. At the time of sampling, every cohort member was nominally healthy, though immune exposures that went unrecorded were likely present. The donor tested CMV seronegative, placing the donor among the 350 or so seronegative members of the cohort. A peripheral blood sample was collected from each donor, and TCR beta sequencing was performed on peripheral blood mononuclear cells. Genomic DNA extraction from the blood cell samples was performed with the Qiagen DNeasy Blood Extraction Kit. General conclusions and limits of the study: The earlier analysis of approximately 590 of the donors excluded roughly 17 rarely observed V segments, including chromosome 9 orphons, because counts were too low. A cluster of highly shared sequence variants was judged likely to be a technical artifact of the sequencing pipeline. Compared with the approximately 600-donor mean, donors in an Asian-associated ancestry cluster had fewer N-insertions in productive TCRs, according to a later genetic analysis. A further reported finding was that TCR beta sequences accurately predicted the HLA-A and HLA-B alleles for most subjects in the first cohort. In a later analysis, HLA-associated TCR beta chains were found to be more clonally expanded and to have lower generation probabilities than equally common non-associated chains. In this cohort, only TCR beta chains were sequenced, and detectable features were limited by the absence of alpha or paired-chain data. V-gene and J-gene trimming of TCR beta chains was associated with a missense DCLRE1C variant in a later genetic analysis, and the association was replicated in an independent cohort. According to a later analysis, parvovirus B19, influenza, CMV and Epstein-Barr virus appeared linked to several top co-occurrence clusters. According to the authors, the approach could potentially be generalized to other disease states and immunological phenotypes. Linkage disequilibrium might explain the correlated functional status among segregating V segments, but an unknown experimental factor could not be excluded. Sequencing depth was assumed to be roughly uniform across donors in the presence/absence analyses, though that assumption may not hold. In an earlier analysis of approximately 590 of the donors, most TCR beta V segments appeared in productive rearrangements about 90% or about 30% of the time, broadly matching IMGT annotations. CMV serostatus was the only immune exposure information available for the cohort. In vitro tests confirmed that a few of the cytomegalovirus-associated TCR beta chains recognize cytomegalovirus antigens. Because the 87-base-pair reads could not distinguish some IMGT-functional V segments, including TRBV6-2 and TRBV6-3, those segments were excluded. Across donors, most TCR sequences were observed very rarely, whereas some public TCRs were present in many individuals. In a later analysis, over 15,000 TCR beta sequences were associated with specific HLA alleles at a false discovery rate of 0.05. According to a later analysis, TCR association rates differed among HLA loci, with DRB1 alleles showing the most associated TCRs and HLA-C alleles showing the fewest. When HLA alleles, especially DR and DQ, strongly co-occurred, attributing TCR associations to individual alleles was difficult. The study gave a list of 150 to 200 TCR beta chains associated with cytomegalovirus. In a later analysis, most CMV-associated TCR beta chains were found to appear HLA-restricted, with HLA associations seemingly driven largely by CMV exposure. In both the original and validation cohorts, the classifier was reported to diagnose cytomegalovirus status with high specificity and sensitivity. Because HLA typing was missing for some donors at each locus, association tests included only the typed subset.

For this clone: The antigen this receptor binds is unknown. Base qualities are not recorded, but no much larger clone differs from it by a single base.

The V and J ends are trimmed by 1 base and 4 bases, leaving 10 bases between them. Including the terminal cysteine and phenylalanine, the CDR3 comprises 15 residues. The CDR3 DNA has 45 bases and is translated from base 1. CDR1 and CDR2, looked up from the germline V gene (reference sequence), are LNHDA and SQIVND. Rearrangement joined TRBV19 to TRBJ2-2; the D gene is unclear. The sequence came from a female donor in good health and CMV-seronegative. Sequenced: PBMCs. In nucleotides, the sequence is TGTGCCAGTAGTATAGGTCAGGCGACCACCGGGGAGCTGTTTTTT. The translation is CASSIGQATTGELFF.